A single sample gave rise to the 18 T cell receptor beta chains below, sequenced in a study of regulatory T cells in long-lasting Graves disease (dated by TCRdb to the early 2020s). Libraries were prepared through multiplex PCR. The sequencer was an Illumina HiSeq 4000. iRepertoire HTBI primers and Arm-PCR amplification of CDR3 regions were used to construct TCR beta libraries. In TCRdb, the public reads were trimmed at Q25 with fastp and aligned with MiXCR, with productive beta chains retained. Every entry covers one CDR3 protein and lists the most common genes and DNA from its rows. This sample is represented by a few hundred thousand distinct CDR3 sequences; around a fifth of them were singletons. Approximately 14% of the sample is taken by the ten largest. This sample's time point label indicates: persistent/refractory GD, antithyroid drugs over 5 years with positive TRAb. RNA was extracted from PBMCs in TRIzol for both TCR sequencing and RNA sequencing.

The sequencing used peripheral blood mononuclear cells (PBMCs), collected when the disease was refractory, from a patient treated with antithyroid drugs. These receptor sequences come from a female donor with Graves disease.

CDR3 sequence reads: CASSYSPSGRAYTGELFF. As DNA, the CDR3 is TGTGCCAGCAGTTACTCCCCTAGCGGGAGGGCCTACACCGGGGAGCTGTTTTTT. The chain uses TRBV6-2 or TRBV6-3 and TRBJ2-2, with 12 nucleotides matching TRBD2. The germline gives CDR1 MNHEY, CDR2 SVGEGT. Trimming cost V 0 bases and J 3 bases; bases outside gene matches: 5. The length of the CDR3 is 18 residues.

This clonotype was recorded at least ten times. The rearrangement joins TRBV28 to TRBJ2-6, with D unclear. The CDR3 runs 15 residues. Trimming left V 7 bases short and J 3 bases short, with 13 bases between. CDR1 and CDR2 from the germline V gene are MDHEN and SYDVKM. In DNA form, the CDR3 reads TGTGCCAGCACCCCCCTTCCCTTTGGGGCCAACGTCCTGACTTTC. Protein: CASTPLPFGANVLTF.

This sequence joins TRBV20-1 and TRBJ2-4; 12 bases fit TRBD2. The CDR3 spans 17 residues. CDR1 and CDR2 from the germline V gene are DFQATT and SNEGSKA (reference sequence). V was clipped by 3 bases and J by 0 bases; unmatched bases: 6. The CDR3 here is CSASALAGGLAKNIQYF. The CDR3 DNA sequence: TGCAGTGCTAGTGCCCTAGCGGGGGGGCTAGCCAAAAACATTCAGTACTTC.

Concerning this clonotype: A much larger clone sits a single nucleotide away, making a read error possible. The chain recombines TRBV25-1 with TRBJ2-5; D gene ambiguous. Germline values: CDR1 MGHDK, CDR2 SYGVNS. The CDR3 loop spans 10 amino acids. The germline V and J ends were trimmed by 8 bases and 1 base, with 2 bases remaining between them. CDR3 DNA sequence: TGTGCCAGCTTCCAAGAGACCCAGTACTTC. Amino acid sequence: CASFQETQYF.

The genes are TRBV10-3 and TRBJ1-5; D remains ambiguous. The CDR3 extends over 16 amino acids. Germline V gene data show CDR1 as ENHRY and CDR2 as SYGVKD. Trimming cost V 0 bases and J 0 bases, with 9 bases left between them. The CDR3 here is CAISESELYSNQPQHF. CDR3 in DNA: TGTGCCATCAGTGAGTCGGAATTATATAGCAATCAGCCCCAGCATTTT.

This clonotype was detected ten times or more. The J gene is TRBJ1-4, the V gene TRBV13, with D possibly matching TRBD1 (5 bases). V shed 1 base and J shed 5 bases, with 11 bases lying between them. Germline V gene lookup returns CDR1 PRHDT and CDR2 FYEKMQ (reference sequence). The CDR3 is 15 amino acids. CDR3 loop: CASSLAGTENEKLFF. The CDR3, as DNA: TGTGCCAGCAGCTTAGCCGGGACGGAAAATGAAAAACTGTTTTTT.

CDR3 protein: CSVVDRGSYEQYF. Written as DNA, the CDR3 is TGCAGCGTTGTGGACAGGGGGTCCTACGAGCAGTACTTC. This chain connects TRBV29-1 to TRBJ2-7; TRBD1 matches 10 bases. Trimming cost V 4 bases and J 1 base; bases outside gene matches: 1. Germline V gene lookup returns CDR1 SQVTM and CDR2 ANQGSEA. There are 13 residues in the CDR3.

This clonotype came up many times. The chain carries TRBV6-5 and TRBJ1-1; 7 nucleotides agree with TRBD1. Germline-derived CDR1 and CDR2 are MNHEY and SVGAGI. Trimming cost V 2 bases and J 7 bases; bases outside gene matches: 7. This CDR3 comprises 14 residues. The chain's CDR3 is CASSYARGDYEAFF. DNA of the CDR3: TGTGCCAGCAGTTACGCCAGGGGGGATTATGAAGCTTTCTTT.

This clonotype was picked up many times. The CDR3 spells CAISGRNTEAFF. DNA for the CDR3: TGTGCCATCAGTGGACGTAACACTGAAGCTTTCTTT. The V call is TRBV10-3, the J call TRBJ1-1; D call uncertain. The length of the CDR3 is 12 residues. Germline CDR1 is ENHRY and CDR2 is SYGVKD. V lost 4 bases, J lost 2 bases, and 5 bases lay in between.

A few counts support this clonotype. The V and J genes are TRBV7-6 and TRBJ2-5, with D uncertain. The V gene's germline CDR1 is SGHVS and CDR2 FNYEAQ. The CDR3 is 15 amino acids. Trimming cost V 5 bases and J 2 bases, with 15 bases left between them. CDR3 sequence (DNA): TGTGCCAGCAGCGTCGACCCCTTTGTTCAAGAGACCCAGTACTTC. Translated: CASSVDPFVQETQYF. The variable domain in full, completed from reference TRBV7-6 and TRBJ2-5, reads GAGVSQSPRYKVTKRGQDVALRCDPISGHVSLYWYRQALGQGPEFLTYFNYEAQQDKSGLPNDRFSAERPEGSISTLTIQRTEQRDSAMYRCASSVDPFVQETQYFGPGTRLLVL.

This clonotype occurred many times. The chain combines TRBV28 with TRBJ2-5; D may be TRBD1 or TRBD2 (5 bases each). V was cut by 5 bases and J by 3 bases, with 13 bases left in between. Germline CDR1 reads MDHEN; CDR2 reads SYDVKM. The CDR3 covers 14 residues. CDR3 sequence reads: CASSRRDVEETQYF. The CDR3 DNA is TGTGCCAGCAGTCGCCGGGACGTAGAAGAGACCCAGTACTTC.

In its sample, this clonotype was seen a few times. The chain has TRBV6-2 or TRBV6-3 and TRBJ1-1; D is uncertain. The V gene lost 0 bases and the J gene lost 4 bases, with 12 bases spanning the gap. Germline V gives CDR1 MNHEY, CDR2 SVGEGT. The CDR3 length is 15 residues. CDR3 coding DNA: TGTGCCAGCAGTTACTCGAGGGAGTTGGGCACTGAAGCTTTCTTT. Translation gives CASSYSRELGTEAFF.

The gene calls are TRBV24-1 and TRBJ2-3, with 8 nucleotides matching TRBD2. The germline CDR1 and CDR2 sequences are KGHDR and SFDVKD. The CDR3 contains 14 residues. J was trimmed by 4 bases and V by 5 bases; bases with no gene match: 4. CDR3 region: CATSAGGGADTQYF. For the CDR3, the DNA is TGTGCCACCAGTGCGGGGGGGGGGGCAGATACGCAGTATTTT.

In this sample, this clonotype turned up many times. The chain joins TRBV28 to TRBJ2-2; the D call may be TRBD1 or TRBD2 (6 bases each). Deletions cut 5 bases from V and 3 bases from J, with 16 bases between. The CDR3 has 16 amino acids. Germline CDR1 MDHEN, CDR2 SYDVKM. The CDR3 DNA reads TGTGCCAGCAGTCCCCGGGGGCCTCTTTACACCGGGGAGCTGTTTTTT. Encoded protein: CASSPRGPLYTGELFF. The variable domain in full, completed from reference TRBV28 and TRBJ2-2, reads DVKVTQSSRYLVKRTGEKVFLECVQDMDHENMFWYRQDPGLGLRLIYFSYDVKMKEKGDIPEGYSVSREKKERFSLILESASTNQTSMYLCASSPRGPLYTGELFFGEGSRLTVL.

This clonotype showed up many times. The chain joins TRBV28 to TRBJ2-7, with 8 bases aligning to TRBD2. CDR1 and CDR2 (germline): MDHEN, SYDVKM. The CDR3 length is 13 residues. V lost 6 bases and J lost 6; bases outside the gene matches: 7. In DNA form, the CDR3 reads TGTGCCAGCAGGCGGCCGGGGGGGAGCGAGCAGTACTTC. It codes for CASRRPGGSEQYF.

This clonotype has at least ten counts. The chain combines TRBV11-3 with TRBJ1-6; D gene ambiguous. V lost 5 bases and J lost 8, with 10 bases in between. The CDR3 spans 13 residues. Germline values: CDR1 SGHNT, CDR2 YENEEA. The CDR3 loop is CASSVRTDSPLHF. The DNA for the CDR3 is TGTGCCAGCAGCGTCAGGACTGATTCACCCCTCCACTTT.

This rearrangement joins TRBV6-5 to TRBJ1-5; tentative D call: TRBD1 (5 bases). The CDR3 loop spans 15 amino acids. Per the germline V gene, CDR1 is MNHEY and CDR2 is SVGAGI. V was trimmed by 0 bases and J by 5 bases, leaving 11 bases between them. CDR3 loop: CASSYSTDGYQPQHF. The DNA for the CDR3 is TGTGCCAGCAGTTACTCGACAGATGGGTATCAGCCCCAGCATTTT.

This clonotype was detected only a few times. The chain's CDR3 is CASSHDYTGTSGGISYEQYF. The CDR3 coding sequence is TGTGCCAGCAGTCACGACTATACCGGGACTAGCGGGGGGATCTCCTACGAGCAGTACTTC. V usage is TRBV6-2 or TRBV6-3 and J usage is TRBJ2-7, with 15 positions matching TRBD2. CDR1 and CDR2 from the germline V gene are MNHEY and SVGEGT. The CDR3 covers 20 residues. V gave up 5 bases and J gave up 0 bases; unmatched junction bases: 14.